The clone carrying this TCR beta chain was counted a single time. The data were produced by immunoSEQ multiplex PCR, yet TCRdb's version contains in-frame clones alone and is incomplete. This table holds 100,000 to 150,000 clones, roughly nine tenths found once. The sample originates from a study of control samples from healthy donors and cancer patients. The clonotype originates from a man between 45 and 60 years old with head and neck cancer. Input material: PBMCs.

The CDR3 loop is CASSYWGGNTEAFF. CDR3 bases: TGTGCCAGCAGCTATTGGGGGGGGAACACTGAAGCTTTCTTT. The genes are TRBV5-4 and TRBJ1-1, with D perhaps TRBD1 (5 bases). Per germline, CDR1 SGHNT and CDR2 YYREEE (reference sequence). Trimming pared 3 bases from V and 1 base from J, leaving 10 bases between. The CDR3 contains 14 residues. The full variable domain, in which reference TRBV5-4 and TRBJ1-1 provide the parts outside the CDR3, is ETGVTQSPTHLIKTRGQQVTLRCSSQSGHNTVSWYQQALGQGPQFIFQYYREEENGRGNFPPRFSGLQFPNYSSELNVNALELDDSALYLCASSYWGGNTEAFFGQGTRLTVV.